The rows below give T cell receptor beta chains drawn from one sample of a study of blood T cell repertoires in COVID-19. Clones were read by immunoSEQ multiplex PCR, and TCRdb kept only the in-frame ones, dropping some. The sample has more than 150,000 clones, roughly 83% seen once; the top ten hold roughly 2.9%. Sequencing was done on a sample of peripheral blood. Receptor source: an older woman with acute or convalescent COVID-19. The CDR3 runs from the conserved cysteine through the conserved F or W.

V	J	CDR3
TRBV7-9	TRBJ2-1	CASSLPGLGDEQFF
TRBV2	TRBJ1-1	CASSRVPNTEAFF
TRBV7-2	TRBJ1-2	CASSLAGTDGYGYTF
TRBV7-9	TRBJ1-1	CASSSPDRPLAAFF
TRBV7-9	TRBJ1-2	CASSQGGIANYGYTF
TRBV3-1/TRBV3-2	TRBJ2-7	CASSQTPSGGAYEQYF
TRBV3-1/TRBV3-2	TRBJ1-3	CASSPLGTVKNTIYF
TRBV2	TRBJ2-7	CASSGTGPPYEQYF
TRBV7-9	TRBJ2-7	CASGGQGMIEQYF
TRBV2	TRBJ1-2	CASSPIPGNYGYTF
TRBV19	TRBJ2-1	CASSIPPGLAGSDEQFF
TRBV30	TRBJ1-1	CAWSQSGTGKFTEAFF
TRBV7-2	TRBJ2-2	CASSVDRANTGELFF
TRBV7-2	TRBJ1-6	CASSLTGAKESLHF
TRBV5-1	TRBJ2-4	CASSEQGRGAKNIQYF
TRBV9	TRBJ1-5	CASSVSVGGNQPQHF
TRBV9	TRBJ2-5	CASSETSLETQYF
TRBV5-8	TRBJ2-7	CASSLPPAGMSNEQYF
TRBV14	TRBJ1-2	CASSQVRTGAAGYTF
TRBV7-2	TRBJ2-1	CASSLVRQGGNEQFF
TRBV9	TRBJ2-3	CASSASDQLGGPKDTQYF
TRBV2	TRBJ1-1	CASSGGSRATEAFF
TRBV5-6	TRBJ2-5	CASSPNQETQYF
TRBV23-1	TRBJ1-2	CASSHPPGTASGYTF
TRBV5-1	TRBJ1-1	CASSLQGVGTEAFF
TRBV14	TRBJ1-2	CASSQDRGPYGYTF
TRBV18	TRBJ1-1	CASSPQGLDTEAFF
TRBV5-1	TRBJ1-1	CASSLNQGSSPEAFF
TRBV4-3	TRBJ1-6	CASSQAGGIKNSPLHF
TRBV5-4	TRBJ2-2	CASSSGQGKAGELFF
TRBV28	TRBJ2-7	CASSSTREQYF